These 8 T cell receptor beta chains share one sample of origin, sequenced in a study of blood T cell repertoires in COVID-19. Method: immunoSEQ multiplex PCR; TCRdb's copy keeps in-frame clones and lacks some. The sample carries about 55,000 clones, roughly 87% recorded once. The sequenced material came from peripheral blood. The origin of the receptors is a man aged 40-50 years with COVID-19, enrolled during active disease.

This clone has just one count. The rearrangement joins TRBV25-1 to TRBJ1-5; D call uncertain. Between the trimmed V and J ends, which lost 4 bases and 7 bases, there was a span of 14 bases. Germline V gives CDR1 MGHDK, CDR2 SYGVNS. This CDR3 comprises 14 residues. Written as DNA, the CDR3 is TGTGCCAGCAGTGGAGTGGGCTCGGGGCAGCCCCAGCATTTT. Amino acids: CASSGVGSGQPQHF.

The chain has TRBV6-2 or TRBV6-3 and TRBJ1-5; no definite D call. The CDR3 covers 14 residues. Trimming stripped 5 bases from V and 7 bases from J, with 15 bases between. Per the germline V gene, CDR1 is MNHEY and CDR2 is SVGEGT. CDR3 DNA sequence: TGTGCCAGCAGTACATCCCCGCTGGGCCAGCCCCAGCATTTT. Amino acid sequence: CASSTSPLGQPQHF.

This rearrangement joins TRBV10-2 to TRBJ1-3; the D gene is possibly TRBD1 (5 bases). The CDR3 is 16 amino acids. CDR1 is WSHSY and CDR2 is SAAADI in the germline V gene. V gave up 0 bases and J gave up 0 bases, with 9 bases separating them. The CDR3 DNA follows: TGCGCCAGCAGTGAGTCCGACAGCCTCTCTGGAAACACCATATATTTT. Residues: CASSESDSLSGNTIYF.

V usage is TRBV5-4 and J usage is TRBJ2-1; D possibly corresponds to TRBD1 (6 bases). Per germline, CDR1 SGHNT and CDR2 YYREEE (reference sequence). The V gene lost 0 bases and the J gene lost 6 bases, with 22 bases spanning the gap. This CDR3 comprises 18 residues. CDR3 region: CASSLGPAGAGALNEQFF. CDR3 coding DNA: TGTGCCAGCAGCTTGGGCCCGGCTGGGGCAGGGGCTCTCAATGAGCAGTTCTTC.

The genes are TRBV6-1 and TRBJ1-5, with 9 bases matching TRBD1. The germline V gene encodes CDR1 MNHNS and CDR2 SASEGT. V lost 0 bases to trimming and J lost 7 bases; unmatched junction nucleotides: 7. The length of the CDR3 is 16 residues. CDR3 in amino acids: CASSEARTGVGQPQHF. CDR3 DNA sequence: TGTGCCAGCAGTGAAGCGAGGACAGGGGTTGGGCAGCCCCAGCATTTT.

This chain uses TRBV29-1 with TRBJ1-1; D is ambiguous. V was cut by 4 bases and J by 0 bases, with 6 bases left in between. Germline V gene lookup returns CDR1 SQVTM and CDR2 ANQGSEA. The length of the CDR3 is 12 residues. The CDR3 coding sequence is TGCAGCGTTGCTAGGTTGAACACTGAAGCTTTCTTT. It translates to CSVARLNTEAFF.

The CDR3 coding sequence is TGTGCCAGCAGTCCCGACAGGGTTGGCTACACCTTC. It codes for CASSPDRVGYTF. The genes are TRBV12-3 or TRBV12-4 and TRBJ1-2; 7 bases match TRBD1. CDR3 length: 12 amino acids. The ends lost 5 bases at V and 7 bases at J; junction bases unmatched: 4.

This chain joins TRBV4-1 and TRBJ2-3; maybe TRBD1 (5 bases). This CDR3 region has 16 residues. Trimming pared 0 bases from V and 2 bases from J, leaving 12 bases between. Germline V gives CDR1 MGHRA, CDR2 YSYEKL. This chain's CDR3 is CASSQELRGYTDTQYF. CDR3 DNA: TGCGCCAGCAGCCAAGAACTTAGGGGCTACACAGATACGCAGTATTTT.